This T cell receptor beta chain was found in a study of T cell responses to AZD1222 COVID-19 vaccine. The study's findings and limits: A mostly white British donor set with more females was recruited, and clonal diversity was possibly underestimated. Repertoire collection took place solely once the T cell response had peaked.

Profiling relied on immunoSEQ multiplex PCR, and the TCRdb table lists in-frame clones only, not all of them. This sample yields 150,000 to 250,000 clones, of which around 93% are seen a single time; roughly 0.99% belongs to the top ten. Trimming took 4 bases from V and 4 from J; bases not matched to a gene: 6. The CDR3 contains 17 residues. The germline V gene encodes CDR1 SGHRS and CDR2 YFSETQ. Comments on this clone: Its antigen remains unidentified.

This TCR was recovered from an adult who received the AZD1222 COVID-19 vaccine. This specimen consisted of peripheral blood, obtained 28 days after the second AZD1222 dose. This chain connects TRBV5-1 to TRBJ2-6, with 12 bases aligning to TRBD1. CDR3 nucleotides: TGCGCCAGCAGCCAGGGACAGGGGGCAGGAGGGGCCAACGTCCTGACTTTC. This sequence encodes CASSQGQGAGGANVLTF.